Below are 9 T cell receptor beta chains sequenced from a single sample in a study of cytomegalovirus exposure and HLA in healthy donors. The PCR ran on 60 Vbeta and 13 Jbeta primers. Clones were sequenced by immunoSEQ multiplex PCR, and TCRdb holds only the in-frame ones, with some missing. The sample yields 200,000 to 250,000 clones, 80% to 90% seen once. Sequenced sample: PBMCs. Receptors were obtained from a woman younger than 35 in good health and CMV-seronegative.

The V and J genes are TRBV6-1 and TRBJ1-4, with 7 bases identical to TRBD1. V was clipped by 3 bases and J by 7 bases; unmatched bases: 8. The germline V gene has CDR1 MNHNS and CDR2 SASEGT. The CDR3 covers 15 residues. This CDR3 is CASSDYRQGGEKLFF. As DNA, the CDR3 is TGTGCCAGCAGTGACTATCGACAGGGAGGTGAAAAACTGTTTTTT.

The chain is built from TRBV9 and TRBJ2-1; 9 nucleotides align to TRBD2. Germline loops: CDR1 SGDLS, CDR2 YYNGEE. The V and J ends lost 3 bases and 3 bases, in that order; junction bases with no gene match: 4. The CDR3 contains 15 residues. The chain's CDR3 is CASSASGRSYNEQFF. In nucleotides, the CDR3 is TGTGCCAGCAGCGCCAGCGGGAGGAGCTACAATGAGCAGTTCTTC.

The CDR3 DNA is TGCAGCGTTGGAGGGGCGGGAGCCACCAATGAGCAGTTCTTC. Translation gives CSVGGAGATNEQFF. The chain has TRBV29-1 and TRBJ2-1; 7 bases are shared with TRBD2. Per germline, CDR1 SQVTM and CDR2 ANQGSEA. The CDR3 spans 14 residues. The V and J ends lost 4 bases and 6 bases, in that order; junction bases with no gene match: 9.

The rearrangement links TRBV14 to TRBJ1-2; 7 bases map to TRBD1. J was trimmed by 8 bases and V by 4 bases; bases with no gene match: 10. The length of the CDR3 is 14 residues. Looked up from germline, CDR1 is SGHDN and CDR2 is FVKESK. As DNA, the CDR3 is TGTGCCAGCAGCCTACAGGGGAATTTTGGCGGCTACACCTTC. It is translated as CASSLQGNFGGYTF.

The CDR3 DNA reads TGTGCCAGCAGTCCGACTGGGGGGGTTGGAGGCAATCAGCCCCAGCATTTT. It yields the protein CASSPTGGVGGNQPQHF. This sequence joins TRBV27 and TRBJ1-5; D possibly corresponds to TRBD1 (5 bases). The CDR3 is 17 amino acids. The V end lost 5 bases, the J end lost 2 bases, and 19 bases lay between the germline ends. The V gene's germline CDR1 is MNHEY and CDR2 SMNVEV (reference sequence).

The chain has TRBV7-8 and TRBJ1-3; 7 bases are shared with TRBD1. The germline gives CDR1 SGHVS, CDR2 FQNEAQ. V dropped 4 bases and J dropped 3; count of bases not matched to a gene: 9. This CDR3 comprises 16 residues. This CDR3 is CASSYILGGGGNTIYF. The CDR3 coding sequence is TGTGCCAGCAGCTATATCCTAGGGGGCGGTGGAAACACCATATATTTT.

This clone was counted once. The rearrangement joins TRBV7-2 to TRBJ2-1; 8 positions agree with TRBD1. The CDR3 has 16 amino acids. Per the germline V gene, CDR1 is SGHTA and CDR2 is FQGNSA. V gave up 2 bases and J gave up 4 bases; unmatched junction bases: 7. CDR3 bases: TGTGCCAGCAGCTTATCTTCCGGACAGGGATACAATGAGCAGTTCTTC. This sequence encodes CASSLSSGQGYNEQFF.

The V call is TRBV29-1, the J call TRBJ2-7, with D perhaps TRBD2 (5 bases). This CDR3 region has 12 residues. With 2 bases removed from V and 5 bases from J, the gap between germline ends came to 10 bases. Germline-derived CDR1 and CDR2 are SQVTM and ANQGSEA. The CDR3 sequence: CSVESGINEQYF. Written as DNA, the CDR3 is TGCAGCGTTGAATCGGGGATCAACGAGCAGTACTTC.

For the CDR3, the DNA is TGTGCCAGCAGTTATCGCCTAACCCGAGGTGTTGAGCAGTTCTTC. This translates into CASSYRLTRGVEQFF. V usage is TRBV6-5 and J usage is TRBJ2-1; no reliable D call. Germline V gene data show CDR1 as MNHEY and CDR2 as SVGAGI. CDR3 length equals 15 residues. V was cut by 3 bases and J by 9 bases, with 18 bases left in between.